The 2 T cell receptor beta chains reported below all come from one sample, sequenced in a study of shared clonotypes between healthy human individuals (dated by TCRdb to the early 2020s). The receptor library was made with the immunoSEQ multiplex PCR assay. Drawn from immuneACCESS, this table holds only the in-frame rearrangements with V and J called that TCRdb kept. Clones are partly lost; checked studies trace under half to an unresolved V gene and leave the rest unexplained. This sample holds fewer than 2.5 million clones; 90% to 95% were observed only once. Of the sample, about 0.38% falls within the top ten clones. The sample comprised naive CD4+ T cells from PBMCs. What this sample's cell subset or site label stands for: CD45RA+ positively selected. These TCRs come from a man younger than 35 in good health. Some clones in this sample may be carry-over from other donors' samples.

This rearrangement joins TRBV28 to TRBJ2-2, with a possible D match to TRBD1 (6 bases). CDR1 and CDR2 from the germline V gene are MDHEN and SYDVKM. This CDR3 spans 15 amino acids. The ends were cut back, 9 bases at V and 2 bases at J, with 16 bases in the middle. The CDR3 nucleotides are TGTGCCAGTAGAGGGGGACCGCCAAACACCGGGGAGCTGTTTTTT. Residues: CASRGGPPNTGELFF.

The chain recombines TRBV9 with TRBJ2-1; D is unresolved. CDR1 SGDLS and CDR2 YYNGEE come from the germline V gene. V lost 0 bases, J lost 9 bases, and 16 bases lay in between. CDR3 size: 15 residues. The CDR3 DNA follows: TGTGCCAGCAGCGTAGACCTCCTCGAGTTAGGTGAGCAGTTCTTC. It specifies CASSVDLLELGEQFF.